This T cell receptor beta chain was captured by sequencing in a study of shared clonotypes between healthy human individuals. The wider study: CD4 naive and memory got three plates each, CD8 naive two, CD8 memory one. Regarding the study as a whole: When naive CD4 clonotypes were compared across several donors, around 5% were shared.

V dropped 8 bases and J dropped 8; count of bases not matched to a gene: 9. From germline, CDR1 is LNHDA and CDR2 SQIVND (reference sequence). CDR3 length: 13 residues. The naive CD8 population came from CD45RO-negative cells selected for CCR7, without terminally differentiated effector memory CD45RA+ cells. With respect to this clone: The target antigen is unknown. Other DNA sequences in this sample translate to the same CDR3.

TCRdb's copy holds only in-frame clones and misses some; the assay was immunoSEQ multiplex PCR. The sample has roughly 2,000,000 clones, approximately 94% seen once. The chain joins TRBV19 to TRBJ1-2; 9 bases are a match to TRBD1. The sample consisted of naive CD8+ T cells sorted from blood. The receptor was derived from a man between 18 and 35 years old in good health. CDR3 coding DNA: TGTGCCAGTTCCCCGGGACAGGGTGCGGGCTACACCTTC. Residues: CASSPGQGAGYTF.